These 12 T cell receptor beta chains were all obtained from the same sample, sequenced in a study of T cell changes during pregnancy in multiple sclerosis. Libraries were prepared by immunoSEQ multiplex PCR; TCRdb keeps only in-frame clonotypes and omits some of them. The table lists almost 40,000 clones, under 95% of them singletons. The specimen comprised CD4+ T cells from peripheral blood mononuclear cells, sampled in the second trimester of pregnancy. Every receptor here comes from a female donor in good health, enrolled as a control in a pregnancy study.

The V and J genes are TRBV7-3 and TRBJ2-2; a possible D gene is TRBD2 (5 bases). Germline CDR1 reads SGHTA; CDR2 reads FQGTGA. This CDR3 is built from 13 residues. With 4 bases removed from V and 7 bases from J, the gap between germline ends came to 10 bases. The CDR3 nucleotides read TGTGCCAGCAGCTCCCCAGGAGGCGGGGAGCTGTTTTTT. This codes for CASSSPGGGELFF.

The rearrangement links TRBV6-6 to TRBJ1-6; unclear D gene. V was pared by 6 bases and J by 6 bases, with 18 bases between. Germline V lookup: CDR1 MNHNY, CDR2 SVGAGI (reference sequence). The CDR3 is 16 residues long. CDR3 bases: TGTGCCAGCAGCCGGGCGGACCTGGCGGGTAATTCACCCCTCCACTTT. This codes for CASSRADLAGNSPLHF.

This sequence joins TRBV6-1 and TRBJ1-1, with a tentative D call TRBD1 (6 bases). The CDR3 is 13 amino acids. The V and J ends lost 6 bases and 0 bases respectively, with 8 bases between them. Germline V gene sequence: CDR1 MNHNS, CDR2 SASEGT. CDR3: CASRGHLNTEAFF. DNA of the CDR3: TGTGCCAGCAGGGGACATTTGAACACTGAAGCTTTCTTT.

The J gene is TRBJ2-7, the V gene TRBV7-2; TRBD2 agrees at 8 bases. CDR3 length: 15 residues. Germline V gene data show CDR1 as SGHTA and CDR2 as FQGNSA. J lost 1 base, V lost 4 bases, and 6 bases had no gene match. CDR3 coding DNA: TGTGCCAGCAGCTCGACTCCTAGCGGGTCCTACGAGCAGTACTTC. Translation gives CASSSTPSGSYEQYF.

This clone was observed a few times. This rearrangement joins TRBV4-3 to TRBJ2-5; 8 nucleotides align to TRBD2. CDR1 is LGHNA, CDR2 YSLEER, per germline. V was clipped by 0 bases and J by 2 bases; unmatched bases: 5. This CDR3 has 16 residues. This CDR3 is CASSQEWRGAQETQYF. CDR3 sequence (DNA): TGCGCCAGCAGCCAAGAATGGCGGGGGGCACAAGAGACCCAGTACTTC.

This chain links TRBV5-4 with TRBJ1-2; 8 bases match TRBD1. This CDR3 is built from 14 residues. Trimming took 4 bases from V and 5 from J; bases not matched to a gene: 7. From germline, CDR1 is SGHNT and CDR2 YYREEE (reference sequence). In DNA, the CDR3 is TGTGCCAGCAGCGATGGGGGGACAGGTTATGGCTACACCTTC. It specifies CASSDGGTGYGYTF.

The chain links TRBV27 to TRBJ1-3; D is unresolved. Trimming removed 7 bases at V and 0 bases at J, with 10 bases between. This CDR3 comprises 14 residues. Germline V gene lookup returns CDR1 MNHEY and CDR2 SMNVEV (reference sequence). This CDR3 is CASKPSYSGNTIYF. CDR3 nucleotide sequence: TGTGCCAGCAAGCCGTCCTACTCTGGAAACACCATATATTTT.

This clone was seen once. The chain is built from TRBV7-2 and TRBJ2-2, with TRBD1 identical over 10 bases. The ends lost 3 bases at V and 6 bases at J; junction bases unmatched: 7. The CDR3 runs 16 residues. The germline gives CDR1 SGHTA, CDR2 FQGNSA. The CDR3 DNA reads TGTGCCAGCAGCTTCGACAGGGGGCGACGGGCCGGGGAGCTGTTTTTT. It codes for CASSFDRGRRAGELFF. The full variable domain, rest sourced from reference TRBV7-2 and TRBJ2-2, is GAGVSQSPSNKVTEKGKDVELRCDPISGHTALYWYRQSLGQGLEFLIYFQGNSAPDKSGLPSDRFSAERTGGSVSTLTIQRTQQEDSAVYLCASSFDRGRRAGELFFGEGSRLTVL.

V usage is TRBV2 and J usage is TRBJ1-2, with TRBD1 identical over 7 bases. There are 13 residues in the CDR3. Germline V gene sequence: CDR1 SNHLY, CDR2 FYNNEI. V lost 6 bases, J lost 6 bases, and 7 bases stayed unmatched. CDR3 sequence reads: CASSRQGLNGYTF. The CDR3 DNA follows: TGTGCCAGCAGCCGACAGGGCTTGAATGGCTACACCTTC.

The chain carries TRBV18 and TRBJ1-6; D possibly corresponds to TRBD1 (5 bases). The CDR3 consists of 16 residues. V was trimmed by 4 bases and J by 0 bases, leaving 10 bases between them. Germline loops: CDR1 KGHSH, CDR2 LQKENI. The CDR3 bases are TGTGCCAGCTCACGAGACAGCCTCTCCTATAATTCACCCCTCCACTTT. Its translation: CASSRDSLSYNSPLHF.

The rearrangement joins TRBV2 to TRBJ2-7; possibly TRBD1 for D (6 bases). The V gene's germline CDR1 is SNHLY and CDR2 FYNNEI. CDR3 length: 13 amino acids. V was clipped by 9 bases and J by 0 bases, with 12 bases between them. The CDR3 DNA reads TGTGCCAGAGCGCAAGGGGGCTCCTACGAGCAGTACTTC. Its protein is CARAQGGSYEQYF.

The V gene is TRBV30, the J gene TRBJ2-5; D remains unclear. V lost 1 base to trimming and J lost 7 bases, with 10 bases between them. The V gene's germline CDR1 is GTSNPN and CDR2 SVGIG (reference sequence). The CDR3 is 12 amino acids. In DNA form, the CDR3 reads TGTGCCTGGAGTGGTCAGACGGGGACCCAGTACTTC. Encoded protein: CAWSGQTGTQYF.